The 18 T cell receptor beta chains listed next were all sequenced from one sample in a study of cytomegalovirus exposure and HLA in healthy donors. A multiplex PCR was run with 60 Vbeta primers and 13 Jbeta primers. The protocol was immunoSEQ multiplex PCR, while the TCRdb copy is restricted to in-frame clones and leaves out a portion. The sample has some 180,000 clones; 65% to 85% are singletons. The sequenced sample was PBMCs. Source of these receptors: a man aged 35 to 55 in good health and CMV-seropositive.

The chain uses TRBV9 and TRBJ2-3; D unresolved. The length of the CDR3 is 17 residues. Trimming took off 0 bases at V and 2 bases at J, with 16 bases between the two ends. Germline values: CDR1 SGDLS, CDR2 YYNGEE. CDR3: CASSVEAGSLFTDTQYF. CDR3 bases: TGTGCCAGCAGCGTAGAAGCAGGTTCTTTATTCACAGATACGCAGTATTTT. The whole variable domain, filled in from reference TRBV9 and TRBJ2-3, reads DSGVTQTPKHLITATGQRVTLRCSPRSGDLSVYWYQQSLDQGLQFLIQYYNGEERAKGNILERFSAQQFPDLHSELNLSSLELGDSALYFCASSVEAGSLFTDTQYFGPGTRLTVL.

The chain couples TRBV7-2 to TRBJ1-1; 10 bases match TRBD1. Germline V gene data show CDR1 as SGHTA and CDR2 as FQGNSA. V dropped 3 bases and J dropped 1; count of bases not matched to a gene: 2. The CDR3 runs 15 residues. CDR3 residues: CASSFRTGGNTEAFF. CDR3 bases: TGTGCCAGCAGCTTCCGGACAGGGGGGAACACTGAAGCTTTCTTT.

The count of this clone is one. V gene TRBV27 combines with J gene TRBJ1-1; TRBD1 agrees at 8 bases. Germline lookup yields CDR1 MNHEY and CDR2 SMNVEV (reference sequence). After removal of 2 bases from V and 10 bases from J, the junction contained 6 bases not matched to a gene. The CDR3 loop spans 13 amino acids. The CDR3 sequence: CASSLGRGLIAFF. The DNA for the CDR3 is TGTGCCAGCAGTTTAGGCAGGGGGCTTATAGCTTTCTTT.

The chain recombines TRBV7-8 with TRBJ1-3, with a weak D call TRBD1 (5 bases). Trimming stripped 3 bases from V and 2 bases from J, with 11 bases between. The CDR3 runs 15 residues. CDR1 SGHVS and CDR2 FQNEAQ come from the germline V gene. CDR3 in DNA: TGTGCCAGCAGCTTCGGGGGTCGAGCTGGAAACACCATATATTTT. Its translation: CASSFGGRAGNTIYF. Drawing the rest from reference TRBV7-8 and TRBJ1-3, the complete variable domain is GAGVSQSPRYKVAKRGQDVALRCDPISGHVSLFWYQQALGQGPEFLTYFQNEAQLDKSGLPSDRFFAERPEGSVSTLKIQRTQQEDSAVYLCASSFGGRAGNTIYFGEGSWLTVV.

The V gene is TRBV5-1, the J gene TRBJ1-1; the match to TRBD1 covers 8 bases. V lost 0 bases to trimming and J lost 7 bases; unmatched junction nucleotides: 2. CDR1 and CDR2 (germline): SGHRS, YFSETQ. This CDR3 is built from 13 residues. Written as DNA, the CDR3 is TGCGCCAGCAGCTTGGCAGGGGGCGGTGAAGCTTTCTTT. This encodes CASSLAGGGEAFF. Full variable domain (rest looked up from reference TRBV5-1 and TRBJ1-1): KAGVTQTPRYLIKTRGQQVTLSCSPISGHRSVSWYQQTPGQGLQFLFEYFSETQRNKGNFPGRFSGRQFSNSRSEMNVSTLELGDSALYLCASSLAGGGEAFFGQGTRLTVV.

V and J are TRBV29-1 and TRBJ2-2; the D is unclear. Germline CDR1 and CDR2: SQVTM and ANQGSEA. The germline V and J ends were trimmed by 3 bases and 1 base, with 6 bases remaining between them. The CDR3 runs 13 residues. The CDR3 sequence is CSVDHRNTGELFF. The CDR3 DNA sequence: TGCAGCGTTGACCATAGGAACACCGGGGAGCTGTTTTTT.

Written as DNA, the CDR3 is TGCAGCGTTGCTCCACCGGCCTACGAGCAGTACTTC. It encodes CSVAPPAYEQYF. The rearrangement links TRBV29-1 to TRBJ2-7, with unresolved D. V dropped 4 bases and J dropped 2 bases, with 9 bases sitting between them. The germline V gene encodes CDR1 SQVTM and CDR2 ANQGSEA. The CDR3 loop spans 12 amino acids.

The chain has TRBV14 and TRBJ1-2; D is uncertain. With 4 bases removed from V and 4 bases from J, the gap between germline ends came to 10 bases. This CDR3 contains 13 residues. The germline gives CDR1 SGHDN, CDR2 FVKESK. The CDR3 nucleotides read TGTGCCAGCAGCCGCGACTTGGGCTATGGCTACACCTTC. Amino acid sequence: CASSRDLGYGYTF.

This chain links TRBV27 with TRBJ1-5; D call uncertain. CDR1 and CDR2 from the germline V gene are MNHEY and SMNVEV (reference sequence). Trimming cost V 1 base and J 0 bases, with 10 bases left between them. This CDR3 is built from 16 residues. The CDR3 sequence is CASSLLVVDSNQPQHF. CDR3 bases: TGTGCCAGCAGTTTATTAGTGGTCGATAGCAATCAGCCCCAGCATTTT.

V is TRBV6-5 and J is TRBJ2-3; 10 bases are shared with TRBD1. Germline CDR1 is MNHEY and CDR2 is SVGAGI. This CDR3 has 14 amino acids. Losses at the gene ends were 6 bases for V and 0 bases for J; bases not matched to a gene: 0. For the CDR3, the DNA is TGTGCCAGCAGGGGACAGGGGAGCACAGATACGCAGTATTTT. Its translation: CASRGQGSTDTQYF.

This clone was counted between two and nine times. The rearrangement links TRBV11-2 to TRBJ1-4; D remains ambiguous. This CDR3 contains 15 residues. Trimming left V 3 bases short and J 6 bases short, with 14 bases between. In germline, CDR1 is SGHAT, CDR2 FQNNGV. As DNA, the CDR3 is TGTGCCAGCAGCTTGGGCACTAGGGCTTATGAAAAACTGTTTTTT. Amino acids: CASSLGTRAYEKLFF. The full variable domain, its missing parts supplied by reference TRBV11-2 and TRBJ1-4, is EAGVAQSPRYKIIEKRQSVAFWCNPISGHATLYWYQQILGQGPKLLIQFQNNGVVDDSQLPKDRFSAERLKGVDSTLKIQPAKLEDSAVYLCASSLGTRAYEKLFFGSGTQLSVL.

The V and J genes are TRBV7-2 and TRBJ1-1; the D is unclear. Trimming removed 1 base from V and 7 bases from J, with 4 bases in between. Germline V gene lookup returns CDR1 SGHTA and CDR2 FQGNSA. The CDR3 sequence is 11 residues long. CDR3: CASSLVREAFF. CDR3 bases: TGTGCCAGCAGCTTAGTGCGTGAAGCTTTCTTT.

The CDR3 is CASSLGQGYTGELFF. In nucleotides, the CDR3 is TGTGCCAGCAGCTTAGGACAGGGGTACACCGGGGAGCTGTTTTTT. The chain is built from TRBV11-2 and TRBJ2-2; TRBD1 agrees at 8 bases. Germline assignment: CDR1 SGHAT and CDR2 FQNNGV. J was trimmed by 3 bases and V by 1 base; bases with no gene match: 1. The CDR3 covers 15 residues.

The genes are TRBV5-1 and TRBJ1-4, with TRBD1 matching 8 bases. Unmatched junction bases numbered 1, after V lost 2 bases and J lost 7 bases. Germline V gene lookup returns CDR1 SGHRS and CDR2 YFSETQ. The CDR3 has 13 residues. The CDR3 sequence: CASSLGQGEKLFF. The CDR3 nucleotides are TGCGCCAGCAGCTTAGGACAGGGTGAAAAACTGTTTTTT.

The CDR3 DNA reads TGCAGCCATTCGGGGGGCCACTTCACTGAAGCTTTCTTT. It specifies CSHSGGHFTEAFF. This chain joins TRBV29-1 and TRBJ1-1; TRBD1 might be the D (6 bases). Germline lookup yields CDR1 SQVTM and CDR2 ANQGSEA. This CDR3 comprises 13 residues. V lost 8 bases and J lost 4, with 17 bases in between.

CDR3 loop: CASSFSSGGGTGELFF. In DNA form, the CDR3 reads TGTGCCAGCAGCTTCTCCTCCGGTGGGGGGACCGGGGAGCTGTTTTTT. The V call is TRBV11-3, the J call TRBJ2-2; a possible D gene is TRBD2 (6 bases). Germline-derived CDR1 and CDR2 are SGHNT and YENEEA. Trimming cost V 3 bases and J 5 bases, with 16 bases left between them. CDR3 length: 16 amino acids. Based on the CDR3 plus reference TRBV11-3 and TRBJ2-2, the full variable domain is EAGVVQSPRYKIIEKKQPVAFWCNPISGHNTLYWYLQNLGQGPELLIRYENEEAVDDSQLPKDRFSAERLKGVDSTLKIQPAELGDSAVYLCASSFSSGGGTGELFFGEGSRLTVL.

V gene TRBV6-1 combines with J gene TRBJ1-5; D is perhaps TRBD1 (6 bases). Germline CDR1 MNHNS, CDR2 SASEGT. This CDR3 has 18 residues. With 4 bases removed from V and 5 bases from J, the gap between germline ends came to 24 bases. The CDR3 is CASSGGGTGWGLHQPQHF. CDR3 sequence (DNA): TGTGCCAGCAGTGGTGGGGGAACAGGGTGGGGGCTACATCAGCCCCAGCATTTT.

The rearrangement links TRBV5-1 to TRBJ2-3, with 9 bases fitting TRBD1. In germline, CDR1 is SGHRS, CDR2 YFSETQ. Losses at the gene ends were 0 bases for V and 2 bases for J; bases not matched to a gene: 4. The CDR3 is made up of 16 amino acids. Written as DNA, the CDR3 is TGCGCCAGCAGCTTGGTGGGACAGGGTTTCACAGATACGCAGTATTTT. The encoded protein is CASSLVGQGFTDTQYF. Using reference TRBV5-1 and TRBJ2-3 for the parts outside the CDR3, the full variable domain is KAGVTQTPRYLIKTRGQQVTLSCSPISGHRSVSWYQQTPGQGLQFLFEYFSETQRNKGNFPGRFSGRQFSNSRSEMNVSTLELGDSALYLCASSLVGQGFTDTQYFGPGTRLTVL.